A selection of T cell receptor beta chains follows, all from one sample in a study of blood T cells in healthy people across ages. TCRdb processed the 5' RACE reads anew with MiXCR; each CDR3 protein has one entry. Here the sample spans around 780,000 distinct CDR3 sequences, roughly 50% being singletons. The sample was blood. The origin of the receptors is a man aged 35 to 55 in good health. Both conserved end residues are part of each CDR3. The order of the fields is V gene, J gene, clone size, CDR3 protein. Some rows have no size entry. The others give once, few or many, or a class for an expanded clone.

V: TRBV7-2; J: TRBJ2-1; size: few; CDR3: CASSFAGLDNEQFF
V: TRBV28; J: TRBJ2-3; size: .; CDR3: CASSLASRTDTQYF
V: TRBV4-3; J: TRBJ1-2; size: few; CDR3: CASSQDFSAGRDYGYTF
V: TRBV7-2; J: TRBJ2-1; size: .; CDR3: CASSLDQPSSYNEQFF
V: TRBV7-8; J: TRBJ2-3; size: .; CDR3: CASSYLGWAKYTDTQYF
V: TRBV21-1; J: TRBJ1-5; size: .; CDR3: CASSRDRGFECNQPQHF
V: TRBV20-1; J: TRBJ1-1; size: .; CDR3: CSARSGEGADTEAFF
V: TRBV12-3/TRBV12-4; J: TRBJ2-5; size: .; CDR3: CASSLIGQGDYGETQYF
V: TRBV4-2; J: TRBJ1-4; size: .; CDR3: CASSQAHPTGGRSEKLFF
V: TRBV9; J: TRBJ2-5; size: .; CDR3: CASSVAIGGAGETQYF
V: TRBV5-1; J: TRBJ2-5; size: .; CDR3: CASSLFSLRGQETQYF
V: TRBV12-3/TRBV12-4; J: TRBJ1-2; size: .; CDR3: CASSVRGVYGYTF
V: TRBV29-1; J: TRBJ2-1; size: .; CDR3: CSVVGGGIYNEQFF
V: TRBV5-1; J: TRBJ2-5; size: .; CDR3: CASSRRSAVPYQETQYF
V: TRBV7-2; J: TRBJ2-7; size: .; CDR3: CASSETISYEQYF
V: TRBV20-1; J: TRBJ1-2; size: many; CDR3: CSARAGTTNPNYGYTF
V: TRBV7-2; J: TRBJ2-2; size: few; CDR3: CASSPHGGQNTGELFF
V: TRBV20-1; J: TRBJ2-5; size: few; CDR3: CSARVTGGLPGTQYF
V: TRBV3-1; J: TRBJ2-7; size: .; CDR3: CASSQEDREGEQYF
V: TRBV12-3/TRBV12-4; J: TRBJ1-1; size: .; CDR3: CASSFYSVATQGTEAFF
V: TRBV7-2; J: TRBJ1-5; size: many; CDR3: CASSLSNSNQPQHF
V: TRBV20-1; J: TRBJ2-7; size: .; CDR3: CSARGFRQGPPYEQYF
V: TRBV7-2; J: TRBJ2-1; size: .; CDR3: CASSLVGPFQQFF
V: TRBV4-2; J: TRBJ2-3; size: few; CDR3: CASSPTGTSASSSTDTQYF
V: TRBV13; J: TRBJ2-3; size: few; CDR3: CASSRRDSYSTDTQYF
V: TRBV25-1; J: TRBJ2-5; size: .; CDR3: CASSESYPSRQGETQYF
V: TRBV7-8; J: TRBJ2-1; size: .; CDR3: CASTPTRDPYNEQFF